This TCR beta chain derives from a study of control samples from healthy donors and cancer patients. The repertoire was sequenced with immunoSEQ multiplex PCR; TCRdb's copy has only in-frame clones and lacks some. Here the sample spans 90,000 or so clones, about 89% being singletons. V shed 1 base, J shed 7 bases, and the junction held 6 bases outside the gene matches. The CDR3 spans 16 residues. Germline loops: CDR1 KGHDR, CDR2 SFDVKD. This sequence joins TRBV24-1 and TRBJ2-2; 9 positions match TRBD1. The source of this sequence is a woman between 50 and 59 years old with colorectal cancer. Sequencing was carried out using PBMCs. CDR3 in amino acids: CATSDLGDRADGELFF. The CDR3, as DNA: TGTGCCACCAGTGATTTAGGGGACAGGGCGGACGGGGAGCTGTTTTTT.